This T cell receptor (beta chain) was identified during a study of cytomegalovirus exposure and HLA in healthy donors. Germline CDR1 is KGHSH and CDR2 is LQKENI. This CDR3 is 13 amino acids long. Losses at the gene ends were 3 bases for V and 9 bases for J; bases not matched to a gene: 5. Vbeta (60) and Jbeta (13) primers were used in the PCR. Repertoires were generated with immunoSEQ multiplex PCR, while TCRdb's copy carries only in-frame clones and drops some. The sample includes 150,000 to 200,000 clones, roughly four fifths of them seen just once. Notes on this clone: The antigen is unknown.

Study-level points and caveats: Later analysis showed most CMV-associated TCR beta chains appearing HLA-restricted.

This receptor was obtained from a woman in her thirties in good health and CMV-seropositive. The chain has TRBV18 and TRBJ2-1, with 7 bases fitting TRBD2. The sample consisted of PBMCs. CDR3 nucleotides: TGTGCCAGCTCACCCGGACTAGTAGGTGAGCAGTTCTTC. It is translated as CASSPGLVGEQFF.